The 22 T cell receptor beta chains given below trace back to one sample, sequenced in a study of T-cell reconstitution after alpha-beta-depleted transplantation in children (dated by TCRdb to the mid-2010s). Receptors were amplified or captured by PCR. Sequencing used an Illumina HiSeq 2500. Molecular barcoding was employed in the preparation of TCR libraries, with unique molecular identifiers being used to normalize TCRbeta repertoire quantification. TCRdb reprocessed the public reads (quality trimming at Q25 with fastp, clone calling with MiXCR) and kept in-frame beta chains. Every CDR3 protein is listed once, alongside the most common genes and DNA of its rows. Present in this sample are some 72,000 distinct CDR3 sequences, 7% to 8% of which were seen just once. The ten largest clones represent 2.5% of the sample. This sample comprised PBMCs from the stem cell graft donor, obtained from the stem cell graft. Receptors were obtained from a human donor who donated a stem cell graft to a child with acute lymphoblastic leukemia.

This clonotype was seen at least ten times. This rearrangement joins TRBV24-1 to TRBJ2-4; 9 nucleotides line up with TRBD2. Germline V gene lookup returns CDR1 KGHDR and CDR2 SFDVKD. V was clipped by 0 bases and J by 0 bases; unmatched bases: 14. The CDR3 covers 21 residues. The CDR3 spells CATSDLLAPAGGPLAKNIQYF. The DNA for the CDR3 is TGTGCCACCAGTGATTTGCTCGCTCCAGCGGGAGGACCTTTAGCCAAAAACATTCAGTACTTC.

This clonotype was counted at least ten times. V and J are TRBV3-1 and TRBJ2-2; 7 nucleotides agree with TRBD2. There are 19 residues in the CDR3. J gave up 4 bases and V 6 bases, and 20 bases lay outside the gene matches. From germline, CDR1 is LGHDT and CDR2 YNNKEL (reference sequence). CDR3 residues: CASRGTTLFSGEGTGELFF. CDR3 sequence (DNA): TGTGCCAGCAGGGGTACAACGTTGTTCAGCGGGGAAGGCACCGGGGAGCTGTTTTTT.

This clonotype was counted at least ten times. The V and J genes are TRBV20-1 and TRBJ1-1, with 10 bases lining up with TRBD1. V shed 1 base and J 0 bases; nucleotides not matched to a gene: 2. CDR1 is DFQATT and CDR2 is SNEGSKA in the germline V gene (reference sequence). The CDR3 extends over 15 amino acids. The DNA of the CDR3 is TGCAGTGCTAGAGGGGACAGGGGACTGAACACTGAAGCTTTCTTT. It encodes CSARGDRGLNTEAFF.

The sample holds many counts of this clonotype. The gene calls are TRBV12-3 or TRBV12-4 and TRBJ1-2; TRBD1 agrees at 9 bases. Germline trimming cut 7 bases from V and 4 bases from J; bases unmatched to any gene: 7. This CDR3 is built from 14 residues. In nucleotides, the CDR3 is TGTGCCAGCACCTTACGGACAGGGGCCTATGGCTACACCTTC. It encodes CASTLRTGAYGYTF.

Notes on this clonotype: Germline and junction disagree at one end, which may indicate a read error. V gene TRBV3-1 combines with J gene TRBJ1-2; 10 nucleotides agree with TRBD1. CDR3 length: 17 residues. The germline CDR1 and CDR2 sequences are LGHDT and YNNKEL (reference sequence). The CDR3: CATSQDRDRGRNYGYTF. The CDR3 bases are TGTGCCACCAGCCAAGATCGCGACAGGGGGCGAAACTATGGCTACACCTTC.

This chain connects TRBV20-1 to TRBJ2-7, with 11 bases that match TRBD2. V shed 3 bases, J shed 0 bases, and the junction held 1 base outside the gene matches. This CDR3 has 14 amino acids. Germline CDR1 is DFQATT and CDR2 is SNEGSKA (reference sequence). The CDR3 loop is CSARGTSGSYEQYF. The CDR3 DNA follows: TGCAGTGCTAGGGGGACTAGCGGCTCCTACGAGCAGTACTTC.

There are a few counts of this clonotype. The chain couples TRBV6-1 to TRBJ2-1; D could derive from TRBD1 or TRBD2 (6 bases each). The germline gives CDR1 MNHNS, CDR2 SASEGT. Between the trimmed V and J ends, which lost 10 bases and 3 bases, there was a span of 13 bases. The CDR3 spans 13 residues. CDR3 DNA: TGTGCCATCCCGAAGGGGGGCTACAATGAGCAGTTCTTC. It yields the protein CAIPKGGYNEQFF.

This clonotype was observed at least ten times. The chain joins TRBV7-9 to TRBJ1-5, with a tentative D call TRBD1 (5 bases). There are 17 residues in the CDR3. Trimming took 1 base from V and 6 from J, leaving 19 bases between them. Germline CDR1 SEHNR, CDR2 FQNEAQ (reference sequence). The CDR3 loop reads CASSLDRPGVGSQPQHF. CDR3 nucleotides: TGTGCCAGCAGCTTAGACCGACCGGGGGTAGGGAGTCAGCCCCAGCATTTT.

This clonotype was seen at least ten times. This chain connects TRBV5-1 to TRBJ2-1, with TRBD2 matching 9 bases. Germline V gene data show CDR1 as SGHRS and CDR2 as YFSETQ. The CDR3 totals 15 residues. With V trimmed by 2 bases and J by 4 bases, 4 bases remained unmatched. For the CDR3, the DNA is TGCGCCAGCAGCTTCGAGACTAGCGGTTACAATGAGCAGTTCTTC. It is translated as CASSFETSGYNEQFF.

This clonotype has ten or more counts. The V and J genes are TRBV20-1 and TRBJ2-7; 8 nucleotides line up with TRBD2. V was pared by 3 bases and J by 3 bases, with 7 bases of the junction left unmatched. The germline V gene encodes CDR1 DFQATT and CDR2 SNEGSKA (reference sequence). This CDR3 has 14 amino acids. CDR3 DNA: TGCAGTGCTAGTCACACTAGCGGAGGCTACGAGCAGTACTTC. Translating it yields CSASHTSGGYEQYF.

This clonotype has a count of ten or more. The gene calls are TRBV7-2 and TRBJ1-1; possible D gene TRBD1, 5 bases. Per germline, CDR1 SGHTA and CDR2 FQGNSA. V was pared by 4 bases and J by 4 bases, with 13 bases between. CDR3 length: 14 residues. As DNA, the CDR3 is TGTGCCAGCAGCTCACCGGACGGGGGCACTGAAGCTTTCTTT. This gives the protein CASSSPDGGTEAFF. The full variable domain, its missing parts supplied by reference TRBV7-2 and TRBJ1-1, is GAGVSQSPSNKVTEKGKDVELRCDPISGHTALYWYRQSLGQGLEFLIYFQGNSAPDKSGLPSDRFSAERTGGSVSTLTIQRTQQEDSAVYLCASSSPDGGTEAFFGQGTRLTVV.

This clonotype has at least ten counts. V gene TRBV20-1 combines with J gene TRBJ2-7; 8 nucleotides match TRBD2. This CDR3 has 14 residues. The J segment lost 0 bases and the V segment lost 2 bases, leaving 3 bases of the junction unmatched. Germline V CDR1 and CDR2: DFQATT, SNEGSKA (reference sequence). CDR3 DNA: TGCAGTGCTAGAAGACTAGCGAGCTCCTACGAGCAGTACTTC. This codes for CSARRLASSYEQYF.

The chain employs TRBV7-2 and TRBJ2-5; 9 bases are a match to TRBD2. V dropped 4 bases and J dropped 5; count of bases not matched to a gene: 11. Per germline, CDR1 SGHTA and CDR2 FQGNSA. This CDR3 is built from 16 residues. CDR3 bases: TGTGCCAGCAGCTCAGTCTCGCGGGGGGGCGGTGAGACCCAGTACTTC. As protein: CASSSVSRGGGETQYF.

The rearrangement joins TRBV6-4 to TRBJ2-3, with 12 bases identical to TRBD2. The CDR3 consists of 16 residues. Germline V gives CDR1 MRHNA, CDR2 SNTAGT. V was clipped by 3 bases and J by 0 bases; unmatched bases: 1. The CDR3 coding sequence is TGTGCCAGCAGTGAGCTAGCGGGAGGGAGCACAGATACGCAGTATTTT. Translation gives CASSELAGGSTDTQYF.

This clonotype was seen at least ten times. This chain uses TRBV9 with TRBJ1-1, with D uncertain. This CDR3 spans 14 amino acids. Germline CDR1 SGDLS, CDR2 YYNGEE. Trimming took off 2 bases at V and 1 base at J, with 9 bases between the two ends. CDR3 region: CASSVLNTNTEAFF. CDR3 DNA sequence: TGTGCCAGCAGCGTTCTGAATACGAACACTGAAGCTTTCTTT.

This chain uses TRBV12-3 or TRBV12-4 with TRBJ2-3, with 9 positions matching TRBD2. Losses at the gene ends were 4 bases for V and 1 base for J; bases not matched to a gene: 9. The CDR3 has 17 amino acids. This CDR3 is CASSWPGLADGTDTQYF. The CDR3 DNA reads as TGTGCCAGCAGTTGGCCGGGACTAGCCGACGGCACAGATACGCAGTATTTT.

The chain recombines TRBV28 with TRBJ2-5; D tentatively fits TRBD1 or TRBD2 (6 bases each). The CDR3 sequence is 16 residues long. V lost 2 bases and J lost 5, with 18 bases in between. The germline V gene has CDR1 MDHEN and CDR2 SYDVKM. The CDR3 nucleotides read TGTGCCAGCAGTTTAAGAGGGGGACTTGCTTCCGAGACCCAGTACTTC. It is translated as CASSLRGGLASETQYF.

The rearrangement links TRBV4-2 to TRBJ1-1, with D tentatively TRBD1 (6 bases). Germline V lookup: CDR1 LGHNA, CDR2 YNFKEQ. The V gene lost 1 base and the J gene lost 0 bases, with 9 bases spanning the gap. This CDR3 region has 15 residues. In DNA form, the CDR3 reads TGTGCCAGCAGCCAAGGCGGACAGTTGAACACTGAAGCTTTCTTT. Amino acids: CASSQGGQLNTEAFF.

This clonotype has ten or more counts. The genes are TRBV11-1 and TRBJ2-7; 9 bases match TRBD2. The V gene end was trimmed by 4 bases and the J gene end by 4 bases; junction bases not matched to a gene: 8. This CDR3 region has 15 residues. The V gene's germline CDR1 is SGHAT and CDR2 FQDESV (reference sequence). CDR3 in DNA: TGTGCCAGCAGCTCGCCCAGCGGGGGGCGGTACGAGCAGTACTTC. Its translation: CASSSPSGGRYEQYF.

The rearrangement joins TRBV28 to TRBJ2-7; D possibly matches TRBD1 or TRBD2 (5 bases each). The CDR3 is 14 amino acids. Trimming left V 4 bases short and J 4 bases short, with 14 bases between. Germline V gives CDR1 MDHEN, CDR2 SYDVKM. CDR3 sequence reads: CASSSHGGRYEQYF. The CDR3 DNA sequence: TGTGCCAGCAGTTCCCATGGGGGACGGTACGAGCAGTACTTC.

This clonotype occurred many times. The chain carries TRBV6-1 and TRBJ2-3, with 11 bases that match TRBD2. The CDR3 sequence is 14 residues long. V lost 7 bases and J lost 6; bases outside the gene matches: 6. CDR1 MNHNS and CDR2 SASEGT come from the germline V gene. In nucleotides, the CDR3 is TGTGCCAGCATTGGACTAGCGGGTATCGATACGCAGTATTTT. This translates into CASIGLAGIDTQYF.

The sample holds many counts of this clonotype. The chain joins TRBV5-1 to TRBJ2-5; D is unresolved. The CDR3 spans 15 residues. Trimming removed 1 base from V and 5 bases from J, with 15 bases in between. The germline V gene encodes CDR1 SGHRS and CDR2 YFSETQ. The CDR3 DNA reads TGCGCCAGCAGCTTGACGTCAGTCACGGGTGAGACCCAGTACTTC. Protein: CASSLTSVTGETQYF. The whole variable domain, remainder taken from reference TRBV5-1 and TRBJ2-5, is KAGVTQTPRYLIKTRGQQVTLSCSPISGHRSVSWYQQTPGQGLQFLFEYFSETQRNKGNFPGRFSGRQFSNSRSEMNVSTLELGDSALYLCASSLTSVTGETQYFGPGTRLLVL.